This TCR beta chain was captured by sequencing in a study of TIL therapy for anti-PD-1-resistant metastatic lung cancer. This CDR3 spans 15 amino acids. CDR1 and CDR2 (germline): SGHTA, FQGNSA. The V gene lost 0 bases and the J gene lost 4 bases, with 10 bases spanning the gap. Sequencing used immunoSEQ v3. Repertoires were generated with immunoSEQ multiplex PCR, while TCRdb's copy carries only in-frame clones and drops some. The sample shows more than 45,000 clones, roughly 80% of them seen only once. The time point is: pre-treatment sample, taken before nivolumab and TIL therapy. The source was blood, collected at baseline. This sequence was found in a person between 25 and 80 years old with non-small cell lung cancer. The chain recombines TRBV7-2 with TRBJ2-1, with D uncertain. The CDR3 region is CASSLAQQSYNEQFF. In nucleotides, the CDR3 is TGTGCCAGCAGCTTAGCCCAGCAGTCTTACAATGAGCAGTTCTTC.